This T cell receptor (beta chain) was sequenced for a study of early T cells in non-severe SARS-CoV-2 infection. Across the study: From unsorted whole blood, bulk RNA was sequenced, and the chains remained unpaired.

Study-wide points: The matching step, a VDJdb search, favored anti-spike CD8 responses and missed private and CD4 specificities.

On this clonotype itself: Its antigen is still unknown.

The TCR library protocol was used to attach unique molecular identifiers. These identifiers were attached to individual cDNA molecules. TCRdb fed the 5' RACE reads into MiXCR, producing one record per CDR3 protein. The table includes tens of thousands of distinct CDR3 sequences, 11% detected once. The V gene's germline CDR1 is MNHEY and CDR2 SVGAGI. The CDR3 totals 13 residues. The V end was cut by 4 bases, the J end by 4 bases, with 10 bases between. The sequencing input was whole blood. V and J are TRBV6-5 and TRBJ2-5, with unresolved D. The TCR was taken from an adult who was a healthcare worker with PCR-confirmed SARS-CoV-2 infection or an uninfected control (not recorded which). The CDR3 DNA is TGTGCCAGCAGTTTGTCCTCCAGAGAGACCCAGTACTTC. Residues: CASSLSSRETQYF.